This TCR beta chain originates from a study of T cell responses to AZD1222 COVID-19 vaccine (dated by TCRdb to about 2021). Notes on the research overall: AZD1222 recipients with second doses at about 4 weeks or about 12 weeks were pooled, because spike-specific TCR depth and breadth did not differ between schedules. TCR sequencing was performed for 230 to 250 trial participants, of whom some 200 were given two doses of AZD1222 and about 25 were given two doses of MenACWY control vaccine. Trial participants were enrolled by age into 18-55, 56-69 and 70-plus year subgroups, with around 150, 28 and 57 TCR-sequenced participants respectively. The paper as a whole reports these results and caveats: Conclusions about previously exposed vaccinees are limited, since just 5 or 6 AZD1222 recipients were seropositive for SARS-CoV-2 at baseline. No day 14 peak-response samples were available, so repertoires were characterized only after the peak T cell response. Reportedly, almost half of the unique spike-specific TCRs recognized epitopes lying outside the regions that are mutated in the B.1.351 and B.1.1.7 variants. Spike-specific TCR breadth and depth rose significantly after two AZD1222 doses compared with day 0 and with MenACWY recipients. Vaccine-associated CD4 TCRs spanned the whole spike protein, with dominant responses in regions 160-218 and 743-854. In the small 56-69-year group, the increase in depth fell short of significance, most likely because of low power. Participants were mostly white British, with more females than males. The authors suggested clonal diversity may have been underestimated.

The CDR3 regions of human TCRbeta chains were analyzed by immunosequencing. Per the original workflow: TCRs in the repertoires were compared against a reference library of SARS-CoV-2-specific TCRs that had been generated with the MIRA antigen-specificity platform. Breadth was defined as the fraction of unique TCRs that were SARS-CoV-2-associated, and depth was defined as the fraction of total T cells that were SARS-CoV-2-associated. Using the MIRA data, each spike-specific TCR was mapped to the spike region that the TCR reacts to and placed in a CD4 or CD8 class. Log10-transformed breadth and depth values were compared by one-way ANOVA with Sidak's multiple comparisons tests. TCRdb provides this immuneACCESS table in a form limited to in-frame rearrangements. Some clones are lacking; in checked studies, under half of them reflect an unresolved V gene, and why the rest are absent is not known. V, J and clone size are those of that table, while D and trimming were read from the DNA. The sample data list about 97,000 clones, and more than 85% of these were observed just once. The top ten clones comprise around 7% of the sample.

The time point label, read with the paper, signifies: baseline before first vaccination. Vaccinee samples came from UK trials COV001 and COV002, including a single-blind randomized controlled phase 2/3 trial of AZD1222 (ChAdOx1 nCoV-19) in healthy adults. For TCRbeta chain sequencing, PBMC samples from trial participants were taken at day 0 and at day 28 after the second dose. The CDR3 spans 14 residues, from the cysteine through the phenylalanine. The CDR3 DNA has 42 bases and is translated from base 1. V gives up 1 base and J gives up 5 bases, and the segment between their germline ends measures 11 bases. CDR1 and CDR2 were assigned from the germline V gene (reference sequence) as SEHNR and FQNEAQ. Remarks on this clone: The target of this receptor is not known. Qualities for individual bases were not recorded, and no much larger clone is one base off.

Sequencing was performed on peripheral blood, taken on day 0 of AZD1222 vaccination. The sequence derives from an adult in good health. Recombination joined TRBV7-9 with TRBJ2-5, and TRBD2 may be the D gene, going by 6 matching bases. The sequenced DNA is TGTGCCAGCAGCTTAGGGCGGGGCAGGGAGACCCAGTACTTC. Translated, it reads CASSLGRGRETQYF. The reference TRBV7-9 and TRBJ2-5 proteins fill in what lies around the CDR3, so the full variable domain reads DTGVSQNPRHKITKRGQNVTFRCDPISEHNRLYWYRQTLGQGPEFLTYFQNEAQLEKSRLLSDRFSAERPKGSFSTLEIQRTEQGDSAMYLCASSLGRGRETQYFGPGTRLLVL.